A single sample gave rise to the 13 T cell receptor beta chains below, sequenced in a study of T cells in Graves' hyperthyroidism and ophthalmopathy. The source material, RNA transcripts, was used to amplify TCR beta CDR3 regions. The study used the HTBI primer set for a first-round RT-PCR of the TCR CDR3. Each CDR3 protein gets one entry after TCRdb re-called the multiplex PCR reads with MiXCR. The sample lists 400,000 or so distinct CDR3 sequences; about 14% were seen once. Sequencing was carried out using blood. Receptors were obtained from a man in his fifties with Graves' ophthalmopathy.

This clonotype has ten or more counts. The CDR3, as DNA: TGCAGTGCTAGCGGGACTCTAGAAGGCTACACCTTC. Its protein product is CSASGTLEGYTF. This chain connects TRBV20-1 to TRBJ1-2, with D possibly TRBD1 on 5 matching bases. V was clipped by 3 bases and J by 8 bases, with 13 bases between them. Germline CDR1 is DFQATT and CDR2 is SNEGSKA (reference sequence). CDR3 length: 12 amino acids.

The chain is built from TRBV6-1 and TRBJ2-6; 10 nucleotides align to TRBD1. CDR1 and CDR2 from the germline V gene are MNHNS and SASEGT. J gave up 1 base and V 8 bases, and 8 bases lay outside the gene matches. CDR3 size: 17 residues. The CDR3 here is CASVGEDRGSGANVLTF. In DNA, the CDR3 is TGTGCCAGCGTGGGAGAGGACAGGGGGTCTGGGGCCAACGTCCTGACTTTC.

For the CDR3, the DNA is TGCGCCAGCAGTGTCCCCCTCGACGGATCCTACAATGAGCAGTTCTTC. Translating gives CASSVPLDGSYNEQFF. The chain couples TRBV10-2 to TRBJ2-1; D not certain. The germline V gene has CDR1 WSHSY and CDR2 SAAADI. This CDR3 is built from 16 residues. Trimming removed 4 bases at V and 1 base at J, with 14 bases between.

The table lists this clonotype with many counts. The rearrangement uses TRBV5-8 and TRBJ2-7; TRBD2 aligns across 8 bases. V lost 0 bases and J lost 3; bases outside the gene matches: 8. This CDR3 has 16 residues. CDR1 and CDR2 (germline): SGHTS, YDEGEE. The CDR3 sequence: CASSLAPSGRGYEQYF. The DNA of the CDR3 is TGTGCCAGCAGCTTGGCCCCGAGCGGGAGAGGCTACGAGCAGTACTTC.

The chain couples TRBV20-1 to TRBJ2-7, with 13 bases lining up with TRBD2. J was trimmed by 6 bases and V by 4 bases; bases with no gene match: 12. Germline V gives CDR1 DFQATT, CDR2 SNEGSKA (reference sequence). The CDR3 has 16 residues. The CDR3 nucleotides read TGCAGTGCTATACCGGGACTAGCGGGAAGACGGTCCGAGCAGTACTTC. Amino acids: CSAIPGLAGRRSEQYF.

In this sample, this clonotype turned up many times. The V call is TRBV3-1, the J call TRBJ2-1; the match to TRBD2 covers 9 bases. CDR3 size: 16 residues. V gave up 4 bases and J gave up 10 bases; unmatched junction bases: 14. Germline assignment: CDR1 LGHDT and CDR2 YNNKEL (reference sequence). This CDR3 is CASSRPASSGIGEQFF. The DNA of the CDR3 is TGTGCCAGCAGCCGACCCGCTTCTAGCGGGATAGGGGAGCAGTTCTTC.

This clonotype came up many times. CDR3 sequence: CSATASRQYQETQYF. Here the CDR3 DNA reads TGCAGTGCTACCGCGTCCCGACAGTATCAAGAGACCCAGTACTTC. This chain joins TRBV20-1 and TRBJ2-5, with TRBD1 as a possible D gene (5 bases). There are 15 residues in the CDR3. The V end was cut by 4 bases, the J end by 2 bases, with 17 bases between. Germline V CDR1 and CDR2: DFQATT, SNEGSKA (reference sequence).

This clonotype was detected ten times or more. The V call is TRBV24-1, the J call TRBJ2-1; 15 bases line up with TRBD2. This CDR3 contains 19 residues. The ends lost 3 bases at V and 6 bases at J; junction bases unmatched: 11. In germline, CDR1 is KGHDR, CDR2 SFDVKD. CDR3 nucleotides: TGTGCCACCAGTGATGCGGGACTAGCGGGAGGTGATGTCAGCAATGAGCAGTTCTTC. Translating it yields CATSDAGLAGGDVSNEQFF.

This clonotype was detected many times. CDR3 in amino acids: CLAGENTGELFF. The CDR3 bases are TGCCTAGCGGGAGAAAACACCGGGGAGCTGTTTTTT. The chain recombines TRBV29-1 with TRBJ2-2; 10 positions match TRBD2. This CDR3 is built from 12 residues. Per germline, CDR1 SQVTM and CDR2 ANQGSEA.

This clonotype was recorded at least ten times. The gene calls are TRBV20-1 and TRBJ2-1, with TRBD1 identical over 9 bases. Trimming removed 6 bases from V and 6 bases from J; junction bases left unmatched: 9. The germline gives CDR1 DFQATT, CDR2 SNEGSKA (reference sequence). This CDR3 is built from 14 residues. This CDR3 is CSAPKWTGANEQFF. CDR3 nucleotides: TGCAGTGCGCCTAAATGGACAGGGGCCAATGAGCAGTTCTTC.

In this sample, this clonotype turned up many times. The chain carries TRBV28 and TRBJ1-5; no firm D call. Germline CDR1 reads MDHEN; CDR2 reads SYDVKM. V was clipped by 5 bases and J by 7 bases, with 15 bases between them. The CDR3 extends over 14 amino acids. The CDR3 bases are TGTGCCAGCAGTATCGGAAACCCCAGGCAGCCCCAGCATTTT. Translation gives CASSIGNPRQPQHF.

The rearrangement joins TRBV10-1 to TRBJ2-2; D unresolved. Germline assignment: CDR1 WNHNN and CDR2 SYGVQD (reference sequence). The length of the CDR3 is 14 residues. V lost 1 base, J lost 4 bases, and 7 bases lay in between. CDR3 sequence (DNA): TGCGCCAGCAGTGAGTGGGTAGGCACCGGGGAGCTGTTTTTT. The encoded protein is CASSEWVGTGELFF.

This clonotype has a count of ten or more. This chain links TRBV7-3 with TRBJ2-7; 8 nucleotides align to TRBD1. V lost 5 bases to trimming and J lost 5 bases; unmatched junction nucleotides: 8. Germline V gene data show CDR1 as SGHTA and CDR2 as FQGTGA. This CDR3 is built from 14 residues. The CDR3 is CASSPRTGNHEQYF. DNA for the CDR3: TGTGCCAGCAGCCCAAGGACAGGGAACCACGAGCAGTACTTC.